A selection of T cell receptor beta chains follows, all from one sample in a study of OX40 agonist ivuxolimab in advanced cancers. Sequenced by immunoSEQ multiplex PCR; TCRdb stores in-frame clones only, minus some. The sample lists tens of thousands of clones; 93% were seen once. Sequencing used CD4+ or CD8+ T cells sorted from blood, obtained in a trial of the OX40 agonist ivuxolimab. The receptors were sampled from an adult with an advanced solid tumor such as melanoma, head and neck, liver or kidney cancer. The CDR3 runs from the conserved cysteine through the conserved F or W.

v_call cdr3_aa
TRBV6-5 CASSYSTTGYEQYF
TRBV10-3 CAMGGTSGRDTQYF
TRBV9 CASSVAYPSDTQYF
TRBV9 CASSVASGADTQYF
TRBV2 CASSLELAGGLTGELFF
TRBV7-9 CASSLIWGGGMNTEAFF
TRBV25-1 CASSVGTGGLGETQYF
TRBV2 CASSDPRGRPSIVSNQPQHF
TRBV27 CASSLLGQATDTQYF
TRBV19 CASTRLAGADTQYF
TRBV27 CASSLSGGGEMNTEAFF
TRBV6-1 CASSAMTGGDIRLYGYTF
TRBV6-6 CASSRGWKPSSYEQYF
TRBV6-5 CASSTWTTTDTQYF
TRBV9 CASSAGGTAPSYEQYF
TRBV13 CASSLDRGYTSTDTQYF
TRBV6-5 CASSYWDRGPGELFF
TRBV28 CASRPRPSSTDTQYF
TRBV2 CASRTEVGGNQPQHF
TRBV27 CASSLFPMNTEAFF
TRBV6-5 CASSLISRETQYF
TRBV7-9 CASSNPPGTFPRAGNTIYF